This paragraph reports one TCR beta chain. The V and J ends lost 4 bases and 5 bases, in that order; junction bases with no gene match: 5. The CDR3 sequence is 13 residues long. Germline-derived CDR1 and CDR2 are SGHDT and YYEEEE. The entry originates in a study of cytomegalovirus exposure and HLA in healthy donors. Overall study context: The same platform as the roughly 670 first-cohort repertoires was used for the 120 or so validation repertoires, a later analysis reported.

The method was immunoSEQ multiplex PCR; TCRdb's version includes in-frame clones alone and lacks a portion of them. In the table there are 150,000 to 200,000 clones, around 83% of which are singletons. The chain is built from TRBV5-6 and TRBJ2-5, with 7 bases aligning to TRBD2. The sequence was collected from a woman under 40 in good health and CMV-seropositive. The specimen was PBMCs. The CDR3 protein is CASSPTSTETQYF. The CDR3 nucleotides are TGTGCCAGCAGCCCGACTAGCACGGAGACCCAGTACTTC. The whole variable domain, filled in from reference TRBV5-6 and TRBJ2-5, reads DAGVTQSPTHLIKTRGQQVTLRCSPKSGHDTVSWYQQALGQGPQFIFQYYEEEERQRGNFPDRFSGHQFPNYSSELNVNALLLGDSALYLCASSPTSTETQYFGPGTRLLVL.